This T cell receptor (beta chain) was identified in a study of T cell changes during pregnancy in multiple sclerosis. TCRdb's copy holds only in-frame clones and misses some; the assay was immunoSEQ multiplex PCR. Of over 20,000 clones in the sample, around nine tenths were seen once. Trimming took 5 bases from V and 6 from J, leaving 13 bases between them. The CDR3 contains 14 residues. Germline V lookup: CDR1 SGHTA, CDR2 FQGTGA. This TCR was sampled from a female donor in good health, enrolled as a control in a pregnancy study. This sequence joins TRBV7-3 and TRBJ2-2; a possible D gene is TRBD1 (5 bases). The sample was CD4+ T cells from peripheral blood mononuclear cells, taken in the first trimester of pregnancy. The CDR3 spells CASSASRGAGELFF. DNA of the CDR3: TGTGCCAGCAGCGCCTCAAGGGGCGCCGGGGAGCTGTTTTTT. The full variable domain, completed using reference TRBV7-3 and TRBJ2-2, is GAGVSQTPSNKVTEKGKYVELRCDPISGHTALYWYRQSLGQGPEFLIYFQGTGAADDSGLPNDRFFAVRPEGSVSTLKIQRTERGDSAVYLCASSASRGAGELFFGEGSRLTVL.